One and the same sample provided the 3 T cell receptor beta chains below, sequenced in a study of T-cell memory formation after mild COVID-19. TCRdb analysed the 5' RACE reads with MiXCR anew, one entry per CDR3 protein. Of hundreds of thousands of distinct CDR3 sequences in the sample, roughly 18% are singletons; the top ten hold more than 10%. Sequencing was performed on PBMCs or a T cell subset sorted from them (not recorded which). The receptor set was obtained from an adult woman who had mild COVID-19 (a few samples of this study predate the infection). Cell type and time point are not known.

The rearrangement joins TRBV28 to TRBJ2-5; tentative D call: TRBD1 (6 bases). Germline CDR1 MDHEN, CDR2 SYDVKM. The CDR3 is 16 amino acids. V lost 8 bases and J 2 bases, leaving 21 bases between the germline ends. The CDR3 reads CASSGTLGFSQETQYF. The CDR3 DNA reads as TGTGCCAGCTCCGGGACACTGGGCTTCTCACAAGAGACCCAGTACTTC.

This clonotype has just a few counts. The rearrangement links TRBV27 to TRBJ2-5; 8 bases fit TRBD2. Unmatched junction bases numbered 10, after V lost 8 bases and J lost 2 bases. The CDR3 consists of 15 residues. Germline CDR1 MNHEY, CDR2 SMNVEV (reference sequence). CDR3 in amino acids: CASGPVAGPQETQYF. The CDR3 nucleotides are TGTGCCAGCGGGCCGGTAGCGGGGCCACAAGAGACCCAGTACTTC.

The chain is built from TRBV7-6 and TRBJ2-2, with a tentative D call TRBD2 (6 bases). The CDR3 runs to 15 residues. Trimming removed 1 base from V and 6 bases from J, with 12 bases in between. CDR1 is SGHVS, CDR2 FNYEAQ, per germline. CDR3 nucleotide sequence: TGTGCCAGCAGCTTAGTACTAGCCTCCGCCGGGGAGCTGTTTTTT. Translating gives CASSLVLASAGELFF.